Described below is a single T cell receptor beta chain sequence and its context. This clonotype was recorded many times. This receptor's antigen is unknown. One base away there is no much larger clone; base qualities are not given. The method was PCR. The reads were generated on an Illumina HiSeq 2500. TCR library preparation used molecular barcoding, with unique molecular identifiers applied to normalize quantification of the TCRbeta repertoire. TCRdb ran its own pipeline on the public reads, namely fastp trimming at Q25 and MiXCR clone calling, and kept in-frame beta chains. Each CDR3 protein gets just one entry, which takes the most common genes and DNA from the rows behind it. This sample comprises a few hundred thousand distinct CDR3 sequences, approximately 13% of them detected only once. The biggest ten clones account for around 6% of the sample. The germline V gene encodes CDR1 MDHEN and CDR2 SYDVKM. V is cut by 6 bases and J by 3 bases, and the space between the germline ends is 11 bases. The CDR3 sequence holds 14 residues, the cysteine and phenylalanine included. Only CDR3 DNA remains: 42 bases, in frame from the first base.

The sample comes from a study of T-cell reconstitution after alpha-beta-depleted transplantation in children (dated by TCRdb to about 2016). Some background on the complete study: T-cell immune reconstitution after TCRalphabeta/CD19-depleted allogeneic hematopoietic cell transplantation in children was quantitatively tracked in the study by means of TCR repertoire profiling.

The sequence came from a human donor who donated a stem cell graft to a child with combined immunodeficiency. Material: PBMCs from the stem cell graft donor, obtained from the stem cell graft. This chain is built from TRBV28 and TRBJ2-2; a tentative D match to TRBD1 spans 5 bases. The CDR3 is CASSPTGDTGELFF. Here is the DNA: TGTGCCAGCAGCCCAACAGGTGACACCGGGGAGCTGTTTTTT.